The next 10 T cell receptor beta chains were all read from a single sample in a study of T cells after yellow fever vaccination. From the 5' RACE reads, TCRdb called clonotypes with MiXCR, one entry per CDR3 protein. The sample has nearly 550,000 distinct CDR3 sequences, over 15% seen once. Source: PBMCs, taken 15 days after the yellow fever booster vaccination. Receptor source: a man aged 30 to 39 who received the YFV17D yellow fever vaccine.

Only a few counts were recorded for this clonotype. This chain links TRBV20-1 with TRBJ2-3, with D unclear. V was clipped by 5 bases and J by 10 bases, with 13 bases between them. The CDR3 length is 11 residues. The germline CDR1 and CDR2 sequences are DFQATT and SNEGSKA (reference sequence). The chain's CDR3 is CSASLPRAQYF. In DNA form, the CDR3 reads TGCAGTGCTTCGCTCCCTAGGGCGCAGTATTTT.

This clonotype was observed a few times. This sequence joins TRBV29-1 and TRBJ2-2, with unresolved D. V dropped 2 bases and J dropped 3 bases, with 10 bases sitting between them. CDR1 is SQVTM, CDR2 ANQGSEA, per germline. The CDR3 totals 14 residues. In DNA, the CDR3 is TGCAGCGTTGAATCCGACACCTACACCGGGGAGCTGTTTTTT. Its translation is CSVESDTYTGELFF.

V is TRBV6-6 and J is TRBJ2-1; TRBD2 is a possible D gene (6 bases). The CDR3 runs 11 residues. V gave up 10 bases and J gave up 14 bases, with 18 bases separating them. CDR1 is MNHNY and CDR2 is SVGAGI in the germline V gene (reference sequence). CDR3 in amino acids: CATSTRRAEFF. CDR3 DNA sequence: TGTGCCACCTCCACTCGGAGGGCGGAGTTCTTC.

This clonotype was seen ten or more times. The chain recombines TRBV7-2 with TRBJ2-5, with D hard to call. The germline V gene encodes CDR1 SGHTA and CDR2 FQGNSA. V lost 0 bases to trimming and J lost 1 base, with 3 bases between them. This CDR3 comprises 13 residues. The CDR3 here is CASSLASQETQYF. The CDR3 DNA sequence: TGTGCCAGCAGCTTAGCGAGCCAAGAGACCCAGTACTTC. The whole variable domain, filled in from reference TRBV7-2 and TRBJ2-5, reads GAGVSQSPSNKVTEKGKDVELRCDPISGHTALYWYRQSLGQGLEFLIYFQGNSAPDKSGLPSDRFSAERTGGSVSTLTIQRTQQEDSAVYLCASSLASQETQYFGPGTRLLVL.

The sample holds a few counts of this clonotype. CDR3 protein: CSATTQGALPYEQYF. The CDR3 DNA is TGCAGTGCAACTACACAGGGGGCCTTACCCTACGAGCAGTACTTC. The chain has TRBV20-1 and TRBJ2-7, with TRBD1 identical over 9 bases. This CDR3 comprises 15 residues. From germline, CDR1 is DFQATT and CDR2 SNEGSKA (reference sequence). Unmatched junction bases numbered 11, after V lost 6 bases and J lost 2 bases.

Only a few counts were recorded for this clonotype. The chain links TRBV28 to TRBJ2-7; D gene unclear. This CDR3 has 12 residues. Germline-derived CDR1 and CDR2 are MDHEN and SYDVKM. Trimming shortened V by 2 bases and J by 7 bases, and 9 bases separated the two germline ends. The CDR3 DNA reads TGTGCCAGCAGTTTACCTGTACTTGAGCAGTACTTC. This gives the protein CASSLPVLEQYF. Full variable domain (missing parts from reference TRBV28 and TRBJ2-7): DVKVTQSSRYLVKRTGEKVFLECVQDMDHENMFWYRQDPGLGLRLIYFSYDVKMKEKGDIPEGYSVSREKKERFSLILESASTNQTSMYLCASSLPVLEQYFGPGTRLTVT.

This clonotype was seen only a few times. The V call is TRBV7-9, the J call TRBJ2-1; 7 nucleotides line up with TRBD2. With V trimmed by 6 bases and J by 9 bases, 5 bases remained unmatched. CDR3 length: 12 residues. Germline lookup yields CDR1 SEHNR and CDR2 FQNEAQ (reference sequence). CDR3 coding DNA: TGTGCCAGCAGTTCCCTAGCGGTTGAGCAGTTCTTC. This gives the protein CASSSLAVEQFF. Full variable domain (missing parts from reference TRBV7-9 and TRBJ2-1): DTGVSQNPRHKITKRGQNVTFRCDPISEHNRLYWYRQTLGQGPEFLTYFQNEAQLEKSRLLSDRFSAERPKGSFSTLEIQRTEQGDSAMYLCASSSLAVEQFFGPGTRLTVL.

This clonotype appeared a few times. This chain connects TRBV18 to TRBJ2-7; D is unclear. The CDR3 length is 15 residues. Deletions cut 2 bases from V and 0 bases from J, with 11 bases between. The germline V gene encodes CDR1 KGHSH and CDR2 LQKENI. The CDR3 region has the DNA TGTGCCAGCTCACCAAGGACGGTGAGCTCCTACGAGCAGTACTTC. Residues: CASSPRTVSSYEQYF.

This clonotype turned up a few times. The V and J genes are TRBV7-2 and TRBJ2-3, with TRBD2 matching over 7 bases. This CDR3 is 20 amino acids long. V was clipped by 0 bases and J by 0 bases; unmatched bases: 15. Per the germline V gene, CDR1 is SGHTA and CDR2 is FQGNSA. The CDR3 DNA sequence: TGTGCCAGCAGCTTAGCGGCCATTGGTTCTGCGGGAGTAAGCACAGATACGCAGTATTTT. This codes for CASSLAAIGSAGVSTDTQYF.

CDR3 sequence: CASSDDRVRDIQYF. The CDR3 DNA reads as TGTGCCAGCAGCGACGACAGGGTCAGGGACATTCAGTACTTC. The chain uses TRBV7-9 and TRBJ2-4; TRBD1 aligns across 7 bases. The germline V gene encodes CDR1 SEHNR and CDR2 FQNEAQ (reference sequence). The CDR3 is 14 residues long. The ends lost 5 bases at V and 8 bases at J; junction bases unmatched: 9.